This T cell receptor beta chain was sequenced in a study of response to subunit inactivated influenza vaccine. The study's findings and limits: Authors suggested each seasonal influenza vaccination recruits few new T cells.

Remarks on this clonotype: Its antigen is still unknown.

TCRdb reprocessed the RT-PCR reads via MiXCR and lists one record per CDR3 protein. The sample consists of hundreds of thousands of distinct CDR3 sequences, around 20% of them appearing once. With 5 bases clipped from V and 6 bases from J, the junction kept 10 bases outside the gene matches. CDR1 and CDR2 (germline): SGHTA, FQGNSA. The CDR3 has 16 amino acids. The sequenced sample was PBMCs from blood, obtained about 5 days after vaccination. This clonotype was obtained from a man aged 50-59 years who received an inactivated influenza vaccine. V is TRBV7-2 and J is TRBJ2-2; 9 nucleotides align to TRBD1. This CDR3 reads CASSPRGTGIAGELFF. The DNA of the CDR3 is TGTGCCAGCAGCCCCAGAGGGACAGGGATAGCCGGGGAGCTGTTTTTT.